The 14 T cell receptor beta chains given below trace back to one sample, sequenced in a study of blood T cell repertoires in COVID-19. Repertoires were generated with immunoSEQ multiplex PCR, while TCRdb's copy carries only in-frame clones and drops some. The data contain approximately 220,000 clones, 80% of them singletons. Sequenced sample: PBMCs or T cells enriched from blood (not recorded which). The source of these receptors is a woman aged 40 to 55 with acute COVID-19.

This chain joins TRBV5-4 and TRBJ2-3, with TRBD2 identical over 10 bases. Per germline, CDR1 SGHNT and CDR2 YYREEE (reference sequence). The CDR3 spans 17 residues. Trimming took 5 bases from V and 3 from J; bases not matched to a gene: 12. CDR3 nucleotide sequence: TGTGCCAGCAGGACGGACCCCAGCGGGAGGGCAACAGATACGCAGTATTTT. Protein: CASRTDPSGRATDTQYF.

V usage is TRBV6-5 and J usage is TRBJ2-7; TRBD2 aligns across 13 bases. Germline V gene lookup returns CDR1 MNHEY and CDR2 SVGAGI. This CDR3 is 14 amino acids long. Losses at the gene ends were 8 bases for V and 0 bases for J; bases not matched to a gene: 1. This CDR3 is CASWTSGSSYEQYF. As DNA, the CDR3 is TGTGCCAGCTGGACTAGCGGGAGCTCCTACGAGCAGTACTTC.

This clone was seen only once. V and J are TRBV7-2 and TRBJ2-5; weak D call: TRBD2 (5 bases). With 4 bases removed from V and 7 bases from J, the gap between germline ends came to 13 bases. CDR3 size: 13 residues. Germline V gene lookup returns CDR1 SGHTA and CDR2 FQGNSA. CDR3 residues: CASSSYSAGTQYF. The CDR3 DNA reads as TGTGCCAGCAGCTCCTACAGTGCGGGGACCCAGTACTTC.

The chain uses TRBV18 and TRBJ2-7; 10 nucleotides align to TRBD1. V was pared by 4 bases and J by 7 bases, with 10 bases of the junction left unmatched. The CDR3 totals 15 residues. CDR1 and CDR2 from the germline V gene are KGHSH and LQKENI. In DNA form, the CDR3 reads TGTGCCAGCTCACGACGACAGGGGGCGACGGGAGAGCAGTACTTC. Its translation: CASSRRQGATGEQYF.

This clone has only a few counts. The V gene is TRBV5-4, the J gene TRBJ1-3, with unresolved D. Germline-derived CDR1 and CDR2 are SGHNT and YYREEE (reference sequence). The CDR3 has 15 residues. With 4 bases removed from V and 3 bases from J, the gap between germline ends came to 14 bases. The CDR3 reads CASSLDLGGGNTIYF. The CDR3 DNA reads as TGTGCCAGCAGCCTCGACTTAGGCGGTGGAAACACCATATATTTT.

V gene TRBV28 combines with J gene TRBJ1-2; D is undetermined. V gave up 1 base and J gave up 4 bases, with 16 bases separating them. The germline CDR1 and CDR2 sequences are MDHEN and SYDVKM. This CDR3 region has 16 residues. CDR3 sequence: CASSLYAYVTGYGYTF. The DNA for the CDR3 is TGTGCCAGCAGTTTATACGCGTACGTGACGGGCTATGGCTACACCTTC.

This chain links TRBV5-6 with TRBJ2-5; D possibly corresponds to TRBD2 (7 bases). V was clipped by 4 bases and J by 5 bases, with 15 bases between them. The CDR3 has 14 amino acids. Germline assignment: CDR1 SGHDT and CDR2 YYEEEE. CDR3 sequence reads: CASSPGGRPETQYF. In DNA form, the CDR3 reads TGTGCCAGCAGCCCGGGGGGCCGCCCGGAGACCCAGTACTTC.

This clone has just one count. The rearrangement uses TRBV30 and TRBJ1-1; 8 nucleotides agree with TRBD1. The CDR3 spans 12 residues. Per the germline V gene, CDR1 is GTSNPN and CDR2 is SVGIG (reference sequence). Unmatched junction bases numbered 4, after V lost 3 bases and J lost 7 bases. The CDR3 here is CAWSRGQGEAFF. As DNA, the CDR3 is TGTGCCTGGAGCAGGGGGCAGGGTGAAGCTTTCTTT.

J is TRBJ1-1 and V is TRBV18; 7 nucleotides line up with TRBD1. CDR3 length equals 12 residues. Germline values: CDR1 KGHSH, CDR2 LQKENI. The V segment lost 1 base and the J segment 8 bases; nucleotides outside the gene matches: 1. The CDR3 region is CASSPQGAEAFF. In DNA form, the CDR3 reads TGTGCCAGCTCACCACAGGGGGCCGAAGCTTTCTTT.

The V call is TRBV21-1, the J call TRBJ1-5. TRBV21-1 is a known pseudogene. This CDR3 comprises 15 residues. The CDR3 DNA reads TGTGCCAGCAGCAAATGGGGACCCGGGGGTCAGCCCCAGCATTTT. This sequence encodes CASSKWGPGGQPQHF.

V usage is TRBV7-3 and J usage is TRBJ2-1; TRBD2 might be the D (6 bases). CDR3 length equals 15 residues. Germline CDR1 reads SGHTA; CDR2 reads FQGTGA. V lost 5 bases to trimming and J lost 2 bases, with 13 bases between them. The CDR3, as DNA: TGTGCCAGCAGCGTCTCCGGGAGCACCTACAATGAGCAGTTCTTC. It translates to CASSVSGSTYNEQFF.

The genes are TRBV6-4 and TRBJ1-2; TRBD1 matches at 8 bases. The V gene end was trimmed by 4 bases and the J gene end by 6 bases; junction bases not matched to a gene: 10. Looked up from germline, CDR1 is MRHNA and CDR2 is SNTAGT. This CDR3 comprises 15 residues. The CDR3 sequence is CASSASTGAVHGYTF. In DNA form, the CDR3 reads TGTGCCAGCAGTGCGTCGACAGGGGCTGTACATGGCTACACCTTC.

V is TRBV3-1 (or the pseudogene TRBV3-2) and J is TRBJ1-3, with D possibly being TRBD1 (5 bases). V lost 4 bases, J lost 0 bases, and 16 bases lay in between. The CDR3 is made up of 17 amino acids. From germline, CDR1 is LGHDT and CDR2 YNNKEL (reference sequence). The CDR3 DNA is TGTGCCAGCAGCCCAATTTTGCGGGGACTCTCTGGAAACACCATATATTTT. Its protein is CASSPILRGLSGNTIYF.

This clone was seen a few times. J is TRBJ1-2 and V is TRBV7-2; D is possibly TRBD1 (6 bases). V was shortened by 5 bases and J by 1 base, with 17 bases between the two germline ends. CDR1 is SGHTA and CDR2 is FQGNSA in the germline V gene. The CDR3 has 16 amino acids. CDR3 in amino acids: CASSLRGGLNNYGYTF. The CDR3 DNA reads TGTGCCAGCAGCCTTCGGGGGGGCCTTAATAACTATGGCTACACCTTC.